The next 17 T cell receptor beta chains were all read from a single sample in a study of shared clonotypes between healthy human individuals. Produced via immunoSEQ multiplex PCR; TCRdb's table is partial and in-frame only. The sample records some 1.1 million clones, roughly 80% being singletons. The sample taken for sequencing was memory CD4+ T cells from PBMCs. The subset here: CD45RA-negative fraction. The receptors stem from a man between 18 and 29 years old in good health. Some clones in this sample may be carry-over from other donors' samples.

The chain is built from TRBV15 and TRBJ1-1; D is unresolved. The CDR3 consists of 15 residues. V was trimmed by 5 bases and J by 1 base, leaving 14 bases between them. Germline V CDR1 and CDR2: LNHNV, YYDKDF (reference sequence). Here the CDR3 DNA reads TGTGCCACCAGCCCTACCTGGGCCTGGAACACTGAAGCTTTCTTT. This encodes CATSPTWAWNTEAFF.

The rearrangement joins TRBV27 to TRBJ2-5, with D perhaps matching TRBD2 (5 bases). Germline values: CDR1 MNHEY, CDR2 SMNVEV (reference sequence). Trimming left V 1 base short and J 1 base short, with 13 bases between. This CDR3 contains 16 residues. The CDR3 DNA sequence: TGTGCCAGCAGTTTATTCGGGGTGGGCTCCCAAGAGACCCAGTACTTC. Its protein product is CASSLFGVGSQETQYF.

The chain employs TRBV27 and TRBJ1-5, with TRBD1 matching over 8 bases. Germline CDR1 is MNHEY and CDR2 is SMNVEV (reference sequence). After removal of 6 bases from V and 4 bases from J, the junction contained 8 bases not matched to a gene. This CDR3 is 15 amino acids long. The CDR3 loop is CASRPGQGSNQPQHF. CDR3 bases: TGTGCCAGCAGGCCCGGACAGGGCTCAAATCAGCCCCAGCATTTT.

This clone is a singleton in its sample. CDR3 protein: CASISTFSYEQYF. In DNA form, the CDR3 reads TGTGCCAGCATATCGACTTTCTCCTACGAGCAGTACTTC. The V call is TRBV25-1, the J call TRBJ2-7; no definite D call. V was shortened by 7 bases and J by 0 bases, with 10 bases between the two germline ends. CDR3 length: 13 residues. From germline, CDR1 is MGHDK and CDR2 SYGVNS.

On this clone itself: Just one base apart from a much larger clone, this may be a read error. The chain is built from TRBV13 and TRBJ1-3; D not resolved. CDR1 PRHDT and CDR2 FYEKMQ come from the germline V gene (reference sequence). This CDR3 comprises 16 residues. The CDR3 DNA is TGTACCAGCAGCTGGTCCATGGACCGGAGTCGAAACACCATATATTTT. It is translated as CTSSWSMDRSRNTIYF.

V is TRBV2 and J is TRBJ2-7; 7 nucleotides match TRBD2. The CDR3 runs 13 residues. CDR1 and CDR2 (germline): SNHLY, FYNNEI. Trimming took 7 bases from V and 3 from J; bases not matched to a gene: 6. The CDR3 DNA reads TGTGCCAGCACTGCGGGGGATATCTACGAGCAGTACTTC. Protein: CASTAGDIYEQYF. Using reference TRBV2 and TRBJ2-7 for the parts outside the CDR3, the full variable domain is EPEVTQTPSHQVTQMGQEVILRCVPISNHLYFYWYRQILGQKVEFLVSFYNNEISEKSEIFDDQFSVERPDGSNFTLKIRSTKLEDSAMYFCASTAGDIYEQYFGPGTRLTVT.

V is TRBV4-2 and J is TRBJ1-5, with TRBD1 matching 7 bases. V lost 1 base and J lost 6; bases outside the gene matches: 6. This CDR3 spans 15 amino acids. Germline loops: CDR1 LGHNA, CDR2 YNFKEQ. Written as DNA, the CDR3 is TGTGCCAGCAGCCAAGTTGGGGACAGTTTTCAGCCCCAGCATTTT. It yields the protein CASSQVGDSFQPQHF.

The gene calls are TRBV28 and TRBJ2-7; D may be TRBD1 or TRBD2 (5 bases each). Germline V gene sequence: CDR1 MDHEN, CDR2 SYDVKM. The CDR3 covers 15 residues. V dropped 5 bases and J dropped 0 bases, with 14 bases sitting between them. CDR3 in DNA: TGTGCCAGCAGTGAGGTGAGGGGCCGCTCCTACGAGCAGTACTTC. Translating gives CASSEVRGRSYEQYF.

Here the CDR3 reads CASSLWAPNYGYTF. The CDR3 DNA reads as TGTGCCAGCAGTTTATGGGCCCCTAACTATGGCTACACCTTC. This chain connects TRBV28 to TRBJ1-2; D is unclear. This CDR3 comprises 14 residues. Germline V gene data show CDR1 as MDHEN and CDR2 as SYDVKM. Trimming cost V 0 bases and J 0 bases, with 5 bases left between them.

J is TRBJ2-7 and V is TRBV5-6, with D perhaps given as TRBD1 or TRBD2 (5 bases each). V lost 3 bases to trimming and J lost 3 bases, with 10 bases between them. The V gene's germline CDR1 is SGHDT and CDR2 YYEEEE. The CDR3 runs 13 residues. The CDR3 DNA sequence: TGTGCCAGCAGCTGGGGACGGCTCTACGAGCAGTACTTC. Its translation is CASSWGRLYEQYF.

CDR3 amino acids: CASSPGRTNNEQFF. CDR3 nucleotides: TGTGCCAGCAGCCCTGGACGTACCAACAATGAGCAGTTCTTC. The chain employs TRBV11-2 and TRBJ2-1; D is unresolved. There are 14 residues in the CDR3. Germline values: CDR1 SGHAT, CDR2 FQNNGV. V was trimmed by 5 bases and J by 5 bases, leaving 13 bases between them.

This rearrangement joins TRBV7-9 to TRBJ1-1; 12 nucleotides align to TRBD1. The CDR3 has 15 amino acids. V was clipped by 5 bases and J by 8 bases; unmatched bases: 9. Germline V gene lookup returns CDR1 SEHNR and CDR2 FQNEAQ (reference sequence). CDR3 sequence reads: CASSLPGQGASEAFF. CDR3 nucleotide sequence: TGTGCCAGCAGCCTCCCGGGACAGGGGGCGTCAGAAGCTTTCTTT.

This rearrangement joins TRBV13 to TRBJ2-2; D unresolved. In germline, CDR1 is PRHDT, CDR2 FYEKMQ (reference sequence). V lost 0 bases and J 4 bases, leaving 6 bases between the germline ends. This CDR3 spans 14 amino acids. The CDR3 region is CASSLGPSTGELFF. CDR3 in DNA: TGTGCCAGCAGCTTAGGGCCCTCCACCGGGGAGCTGTTTTTT. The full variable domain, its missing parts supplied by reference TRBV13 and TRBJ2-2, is AAGVIQSPRHLIKEKRETATLKCYPIPRHDTVYWYQQGPGQDPQFLISFYEKMQSDKGSIPDRFSAQQFSDYHSELNMSSLELGDSALYFCASSLGPSTGELFFGEGSRLTVL.

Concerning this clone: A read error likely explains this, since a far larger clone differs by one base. The CDR3 coding sequence is TGTGCCAGCAGCTTATCTAGCGGGAACACCGGGGAGCTGTTTTTT. Amino acid sequence: CASSLSSGNTGELFF. V usage is TRBV7-2 and J usage is TRBJ2-2; 7 nucleotides line up with TRBD2. CDR1 and CDR2 from the germline V gene are SGHTA and FQGNSA. The CDR3 length is 15 residues. Unmatched junction bases numbered 1, after V lost 2 bases and J lost 1 base.

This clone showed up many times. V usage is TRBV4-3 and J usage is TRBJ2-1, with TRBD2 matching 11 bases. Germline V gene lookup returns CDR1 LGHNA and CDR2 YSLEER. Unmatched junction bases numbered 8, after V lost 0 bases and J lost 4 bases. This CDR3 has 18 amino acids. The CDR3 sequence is CASSQDWASGRRYNEQFF. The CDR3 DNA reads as TGCGCCAGCAGCCAAGATTGGGCTAGCGGGAGGAGGTACAATGAGCAGTTCTTC.

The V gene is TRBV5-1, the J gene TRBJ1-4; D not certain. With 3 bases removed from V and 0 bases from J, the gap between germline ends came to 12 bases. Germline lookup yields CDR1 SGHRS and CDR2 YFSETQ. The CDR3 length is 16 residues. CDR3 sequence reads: CASSSGVSATNEKLFF. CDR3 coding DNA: TGCGCCAGCAGCTCGGGTGTGAGTGCAACTAATGAAAAACTGTTTTTT.

The CDR3 bases are TGTGCCAGCAGTGGTCCCGGGACAGGGAATCGCTACGAGCAGTACTTC. Its translation is CASSGPGTGNRYEQYF. The chain employs TRBV6-1 and TRBJ2-7, with TRBD1 identical over 9 bases. Trimming cost V 4 bases and J 3 bases; bases outside gene matches: 10. In germline, CDR1 is MNHNS, CDR2 SASEGT. The CDR3 length is 16 residues.